This TCR beta chain was retrieved from a study of human T cells and chemical hapten exposure. Background on the study: Doses of diphenylcyclopropenone went to the patients' scalps weekly throughout the approximately 26-week study. Per-sample variation in TCR yield stemmed mainly from small pooled library volume differences.

In the study's own analysis: There were a median of approximately 96,000 TCRs per sample, with a range from about 23,224 to 690,600. TCRdb passed the RACE reads through MiXCR, listing each CDR3 protein once. These V and J calls originate from TCRdb's pipeline instead of the authors' own analysis. The sample has tens of thousands of distinct CDR3 sequences, 6.5% to 8.5% seen once. As for time point: pre-sensitization, week 0. Indicated treatment: therapeutic diphenylcyclopropenone sensitization with weekly scalp DPC. V lost 1 base to trimming and J lost 6 bases, with 16 bases between them. The CDR3 has 15 amino acids. Per the germline V gene, CDR1 is SGHDN and CDR2 is FVKESK.

The sample here was whole blood, taken in connection with sensitization to the hapten diphenylcyclopropenone (DPC). The rearrangement uses TRBV14 and TRBJ2-7; possibly TRBD2 for D (5 bases). This TCR came from a woman aged 25 to 45 with alopecia areata. Some clones in this sample may be carry-over from other donors' samples. The CDR3 reads CASSQAPGGLFEQYF. The CDR3 region has the DNA TGTGCCAGCAGCCAAGCTCCAGGCGGGCTATTCGAGCAGTACTTC.